The 31 T cell receptor beta chains reported below all come from one sample, sequenced in a study of blood T cells in healthy people across ages. PCR was performed a second time for 7 to 11 cycles using a sample-barcoded 5' primer and a J-beta primer mix. TCRdb recomputed calls from the 5' RACE reads with MiXCR, one row per CDR3 protein. The sample has 800,000 to 950,000 distinct CDR3 sequences; about 48% are singletons. Specimen: blood. The origin of the receptors is a man aged 25-45 years in good health.

V usage is TRBV7-2 and J usage is TRBJ2-4; 7 bases map to TRBD1. The CDR3 extends over 14 amino acids. J was trimmed by 4 bases and V by 5 bases; bases with no gene match: 5. In germline, CDR1 is SGHTA, CDR2 FQGNSA. CDR3 residues: CASSVGGGKNIQYF. The CDR3 DNA sequence: TGTGCCAGCAGCGTAGGGGGCGGGAAAAACATTCAGTACTTC.

As to this clonotype: Given the absence of the conserved phenylalanine or tryptophan at the CDR3 end, a read error is likely. This sequence joins TRBV28 and TRBJ2-5; the D gene is possibly TRBD1 (6 bases). Trimming pared 5 bases from V and 1 base from J, leaving 14 bases between. The CDR3 extends over 15 amino acids. Germline CDR1 is MDHEN and CDR2 is SYDVKM. The CDR3 sequence: CASSARDKFQETQYL. DNA for the CDR3: TGTGCCAGCAGTGCCCGGGACAAATTCCAAGAGACCCAGTACTTA.

The chain is built from TRBV29-1 and TRBJ2-7; tentatively, D is TRBD2 (6 bases). The CDR3 loop spans 15 amino acids. In germline, CDR1 is SQVTM, CDR2 ANQGSEA. The V gene lost 0 bases and the J gene lost 2 bases, with 14 bases spanning the gap. The CDR3 loop is CSVEDSGRSPYEQYF. The CDR3 DNA reads TGCAGCGTTGAAGATTCTGGGAGGAGCCCCTACGAGCAGTACTTC.

The V gene is TRBV20-1, the J gene TRBJ1-2, with D unresolved. Germline CDR1 DFQATT, CDR2 SNEGSKA (reference sequence). CDR3 length equals 13 residues. V was clipped by 3 bases and J by 0 bases, with 8 bases between them. CDR3 region: CSASRETNYGYTF. The CDR3 DNA reads as TGCAGTGCTAGTCGTGAAACTAACTATGGCTACACCTTC.

The chain recombines TRBV6-5 with TRBJ2-4, with D possibly TRBD1 on 6 matching bases. This CDR3 comprises 15 residues. The V gene's germline CDR1 is MNHEY and CDR2 SVGAGI. V lost 5 bases and J lost 6, with 17 bases in between. The CDR3 DNA sequence: TGTGCCAGCAGTAGCCCGGGGCAGGGGCGAAACATTCAGTACTTC. Translated: CASSSPGQGRNIQYF.

This clonotype was seen more than once but under ten times. The V and J genes are TRBV4-3 and TRBJ1-2, with unresolved D. The CDR3 length is 16 residues. Germline CDR1 LGHNA, CDR2 YSLEER. Trimming shortened V by 0 bases and J by 6 bases, and 17 bases separated the two germline ends. The CDR3 spells CASSQDRAEGVDGYTF. CDR3 bases: TGCGCCAGCAGCCAAGATCGTGCGGAGGGTGTCGATGGCTACACCTTC.

This clonotype was seen only once. For the CDR3, the DNA is TGCGCCAGCAGCACCAGGGACTGGGAAAACTATGGCTACACCTTC. Translation: CASSTRDWENYGYTF. The gene calls are TRBV4-1 and TRBJ1-2; D possibly corresponds to TRBD1 (5 bases). The V end lost 5 bases, the J end lost 2 bases, and 15 bases lay between the germline ends. Germline CDR1 and CDR2: MGHRA and YSYEKL. The CDR3 is 15 amino acids.

This clonotype showed up just a few times. J is TRBJ2-3 and V is TRBV5-1, with 8 bases lining up with TRBD2. Germline assignment: CDR1 SGHRS and CDR2 YFSETQ. The CDR3 is made up of 14 amino acids. J gave up 2 bases and V 5 bases, and 4 bases lay outside the gene matches. CDR3 loop: CASRRAGDTDTQYF. CDR3 DNA: TGCGCCAGCAGGAGAGCGGGGGACACAGATACGCAGTATTTT.

This clonotype was observed a handful of times. The CDR3 bases are TGCAGCGTGACAGGGACTAGCGGGGACAGCATTCAGTACTTC. Its protein product is CSVTGTSGDSIQYF. V gene TRBV29-1 combines with J gene TRBJ2-4; 13 nucleotides match TRBD2. Germline V CDR1 and CDR2: SQVTM, ANQGSEA. This CDR3 region has 14 residues. J lost 9 bases, V lost 6 bases, and 8 bases had no gene match.

J is TRBJ1-1 and V is TRBV20-1, with unresolved D. The germline CDR1 and CDR2 sequences are DFQATT and SNEGSKA (reference sequence). The CDR3 runs 15 residues. Trimming removed 0 bases at V and 6 bases at J, with 17 bases between. The CDR3, as DNA: TGCAGTGCTAGAGATGTGGTATCGGGAGGGCCTGAAGCTTTCTTT. It specifies CSARDVVSGGPEAFF.

This clonotype was observed a handful of times. This chain links TRBV7-9 with TRBJ2-1; the D is unclear. V shed 4 bases and J shed 1 base, with 11 bases lying between them. CDR3 length equals 15 residues. Germline V gives CDR1 SEHNR, CDR2 FQNEAQ (reference sequence). CDR3 sequence: CASSSLRGSYNEQFF. Written as DNA, the CDR3 is TGTGCCAGCAGCTCCCTCCGCGGTTCCTACAATGAGCAGTTCTTC.

This clonotype has just a few counts. The chain employs TRBV7-2 and TRBJ2-3, with 10 bases identical to TRBD2. Germline CDR1 is SGHTA and CDR2 is FQGNSA. V was clipped by 1 base and J by 6 bases; unmatched bases: 7. The CDR3 totals 16 residues. As DNA, the CDR3 is TGTGCCAGCAGCTTAGGTCGAGCGGGGGGGCTGGATACGCAGTATTTT. This codes for CASSLGRAGGLDTQYF.

The chain recombines TRBV5-1 with TRBJ2-1, with 8 bases that match TRBD1. The CDR3 is 16 residues long. V gave up 0 bases and J gave up 7 bases; unmatched junction bases: 9. Germline-derived CDR1 and CDR2 are SGHRS and YFSETQ. CDR3 sequence reads: CASSLEVQGGVNEQFF. DNA of the CDR3: TGCGCCAGCAGCTTGGAGGTACAGGGGGGAGTAAATGAGCAGTTCTTC.

This clonotype has a handful of counts. The chain is built from TRBV6-5 and TRBJ2-7; 10 bases are shared with TRBD1. The V gene end was trimmed by 8 bases and the J gene end by 5 bases; junction bases not matched to a gene: 6. The CDR3 has 13 residues. Germline V gene data show CDR1 as MNHEY and CDR2 as SVGAGI. CDR3 sequence reads: CASSRDRGHEQYF. The CDR3 coding sequence is TGTGCCAGCTCTCGGGACAGGGGCCACGAGCAGTACTTC.

In this sample, this clonotype turned up a few times. J is TRBJ2-3 and V is TRBV2, with 7 bases matching TRBD2. The ends lost 5 bases at V and 2 bases at J; junction bases unmatched: 4. This CDR3 spans 14 amino acids. Germline V gene sequence: CDR1 SNHLY, CDR2 FYNNEI. The CDR3 here is CASSQTSPTDTQYF. The CDR3, as DNA: TGTGCCAGCAGTCAGACTAGCCCCACAGATACGCAGTATTTT.

This chain uses TRBV19 with TRBJ1-6; possible D gene TRBD1, 6 bases. The CDR3 is 16 residues long. Between the trimmed V and J ends, which lost 3 bases and 7 bases, there was a span of 16 bases. The germline V gene encodes CDR1 LNHDA and CDR2 SQIVND (reference sequence). This chain's CDR3 is CASSIKGRGPNSPLHF. In DNA form, the CDR3 reads TGTGCCAGTAGTATCAAAGGTCGGGGGCCCAATTCACCCCTCCACTTT.

This rearrangement joins TRBV5-4 to TRBJ1-6; weak D call: TRBD1 (6 bases). There are 15 residues in the CDR3. CDR1 and CDR2 from the germline V gene are SGHNT and YYREEE (reference sequence). The germline V and J ends were trimmed by 1 base and 6 bases, with 11 bases remaining between them. Here the CDR3 DNA reads TGTGCCAGCAGCTTGTTACCAGGGGTTAATTCACCCCTCCACTTT. It translates to CASSLLPGVNSPLHF.

The chain recombines TRBV6-2 or TRBV6-3 with TRBJ2-7; TRBD1 matches at 10 bases. The germline V gene has CDR1 MNHEY and CDR2 SVGEGT. Trimming took 2 bases from V and 5 from J; bases not matched to a gene: 3. The CDR3 has 14 residues. The CDR3 sequence is CASSYPGTGDEQYF. The CDR3 bases are TGTGCCAGCAGTTACCCCGGGACAGGGGACGAGCAGTACTTC.

Worth noting for this clonotype: Germline and junction disagree at one end, which may indicate a read error. The V call is TRBV9, the J call TRBJ2-3, with D tentatively TRBD2 (6 bases). Germline-derived CDR1 and CDR2 are SGDLS and YYNGEE. This CDR3 contains 15 residues. CDR3 DNA sequence: TGTGCCAGCAGCATTCGGGCGGGGCGCACAGAGACGCAGTATTTT. Protein: CASSIRAGRTETQYF. Full variable domain (remainder filled in from reference TRBV9 and TRBJ2-3): DSGVTQTPKHLITATGQRVTLRCSPRSGDLSVYWYQQSLDQGLQFLIQYYNGEERAKGNILERFSAQQFPDLHSELNLSSLELGDSALYFCASSIRAGRTETQYFGPGTRLTVL.

The chain has TRBV11-2 and TRBJ2-5; TRBD1 matches 9 bases. CDR3 length: 15 residues. Germline loops: CDR1 SGHAT, CDR2 FQNNGV. J was trimmed by 3 bases and V by 4 bases; bases with no gene match: 6. This chain's CDR3 is CASSSRRTGEETQYF. CDR3 coding DNA: TGTGCCAGCAGCTCTAGGAGGACAGGGGAAGAGACCCAGTACTTC.

This clonotype was counted a single time. The chain couples TRBV5-1 to TRBJ1-2; 9 nucleotides agree with TRBD1. CDR3 size: 12 residues. CDR1 SGHRS and CDR2 YFSETQ come from the germline V gene. Trimming took 7 bases from V and 6 from J; bases not matched to a gene: 4. The CDR3 protein is CASGQGKDGYTF. The CDR3, as DNA: TGCGCCAGCGGACAGGGGAAGGATGGCTACACCTTC.

In this sample, this clonotype turned up a few times. At one of its ends the junction is not consistent with the germline gene, which may arise from a read error. The chain carries TRBV28 and TRBJ1-4; D is unresolved. The CDR3 has 14 residues. The germline V gene encodes CDR1 MDHEN and CDR2 SYDVKM. The CDR3 protein is CASSTRRLGEKLFF. The CDR3 DNA sequence: TGTGCCAGCAGTACCAGGAGGCTGGGTGAAAAGCTGTTTTTT.

This chain uses TRBV6-1 with TRBJ1-1; D possibly corresponds to TRBD1 (6 bases). Germline CDR1 is MNHNS and CDR2 is SASEGT. The CDR3 length is 18 residues. V lost 7 bases to trimming and J lost 1 base, with 25 bases between them. The CDR3 spells CASNAAGVFNSKNTEAFF. The CDR3 region has the DNA TGTGCCAGCAACGCCGCAGGGGTTTTTAACAGTAAGAACACTGAAGCTTTCTTT.

This clonotype was seen more than once but under ten times. The chain combines TRBV5-1 with TRBJ2-7; perhaps D is TRBD1 or TRBD2 (5 bases each). The germline gives CDR1 SGHRS, CDR2 YFSETQ. The CDR3 runs 13 residues. V lost 8 bases and J 5 bases, leaving 17 bases between the germline ends. DNA of the CDR3: TGCGCCAGTACGGGGCCCTCGTCCAACGAGCAGTACTTC. Translation gives CASTGPSSNEQYF.

This clonotype was seen a handful of times. This chain connects TRBV24-1 to TRBJ2-1, with a possible D match to TRBD2 (6 bases). Germline V gene data show CDR1 as KGHDR and CDR2 as SFDVKD. V was cut by 7 bases and J by 6 bases, with 9 bases left in between. The CDR3 consists of 12 residues. CDR3 DNA: TGTGCCACCAGGGGGGGTAGCAATGAGCAGTTCTTC. This gives the protein CATRGGSNEQFF.

The chain employs TRBV9 and TRBJ2-7, with a tentative D call TRBD1 (6 bases). V lost 2 bases, J lost 1 base, and 25 bases lay in between. Germline V lookup: CDR1 SGDLS, CDR2 YYNGEE. CDR3 size: 19 residues. CDR3 protein: CASSVAPGHGASDSYEQYF. The CDR3 DNA sequence: TGTGCCAGCAGCGTGGCGCCGGGACACGGAGCCTCAGATTCCTACGAGCAGTACTTC.

V usage is TRBV6-1 and J usage is TRBJ2-4, with D possibly matching TRBD1 (5 bases). Per the germline V gene, CDR1 is MNHNS and CDR2 is SASEGT. CDR3 length: 17 residues. The germline V and J ends were trimmed by 6 bases and 4 bases, with 22 bases remaining between them. Here the CDR3 reads CASSPLGLPPAKNIQYF. The CDR3, as DNA: TGTGCCAGCAGCCCCCTGGGGCTGCCGCCGGCTAAAAACATTCAGTACTTC.

The rearrangement joins TRBV12-3 or TRBV12-4 to TRBJ2-3; tentative D call: TRBD1 (5 bases). V was trimmed by 6 bases and J by 3 bases, leaving 16 bases between them. CDR3 length: 15 amino acids. Here the CDR3 reads CASSPHQGRTDTQYF. CDR3 nucleotide sequence: TGTGCCAGCAGCCCTCACCAGGGTCGGACAGATACGCAGTATTTT.

In this sample, this clonotype turned up once. This sequence joins TRBV15 and TRBJ2-1, with 10 bases lining up with TRBD2. The trim removed 5 bases at V and 9 bases at J, leaving 7 bases unmatched. Germline CDR1 and CDR2: LNHNV and YYDKDF (reference sequence). The CDR3 extends over 14 amino acids. Written as DNA, the CDR3 is TGTGCCACCAGCCGTCCTAGCGGGGGTGTTGAGCAGTTCTTC. Translation gives CATSRPSGGVEQFF.

Concerning this clonotype: One end of the junction varies from germline; a read error may be responsible. This rearrangement joins TRBV28 to TRBJ1-2; TRBD1 aligns across 8 bases. The CDR3 contains 17 residues. The V gene's germline CDR1 is MDHEN and CDR2 SYDVKM. CDR3 sequence: CAGSLAGGTAYQYGYTF. The CDR3 bases are TGTGCCGGCAGTTTAGCAGGGGGCACCGCCTATCAATATGGCTACACCTTC.

The rearrangement uses TRBV9 and TRBJ1-1; D not certain. Per the germline V gene, CDR1 is SGDLS and CDR2 is YYNGEE. The CDR3 is 15 amino acids. V was trimmed by 4 bases and J by 0 bases, leaving 13 bases between them. In DNA, the CDR3 is TGTGCCAGCAGCCGGCAACCTGGGATGAACACTGAAGCTTTCTTT. As protein: CASSRQPGMNTEAFF.